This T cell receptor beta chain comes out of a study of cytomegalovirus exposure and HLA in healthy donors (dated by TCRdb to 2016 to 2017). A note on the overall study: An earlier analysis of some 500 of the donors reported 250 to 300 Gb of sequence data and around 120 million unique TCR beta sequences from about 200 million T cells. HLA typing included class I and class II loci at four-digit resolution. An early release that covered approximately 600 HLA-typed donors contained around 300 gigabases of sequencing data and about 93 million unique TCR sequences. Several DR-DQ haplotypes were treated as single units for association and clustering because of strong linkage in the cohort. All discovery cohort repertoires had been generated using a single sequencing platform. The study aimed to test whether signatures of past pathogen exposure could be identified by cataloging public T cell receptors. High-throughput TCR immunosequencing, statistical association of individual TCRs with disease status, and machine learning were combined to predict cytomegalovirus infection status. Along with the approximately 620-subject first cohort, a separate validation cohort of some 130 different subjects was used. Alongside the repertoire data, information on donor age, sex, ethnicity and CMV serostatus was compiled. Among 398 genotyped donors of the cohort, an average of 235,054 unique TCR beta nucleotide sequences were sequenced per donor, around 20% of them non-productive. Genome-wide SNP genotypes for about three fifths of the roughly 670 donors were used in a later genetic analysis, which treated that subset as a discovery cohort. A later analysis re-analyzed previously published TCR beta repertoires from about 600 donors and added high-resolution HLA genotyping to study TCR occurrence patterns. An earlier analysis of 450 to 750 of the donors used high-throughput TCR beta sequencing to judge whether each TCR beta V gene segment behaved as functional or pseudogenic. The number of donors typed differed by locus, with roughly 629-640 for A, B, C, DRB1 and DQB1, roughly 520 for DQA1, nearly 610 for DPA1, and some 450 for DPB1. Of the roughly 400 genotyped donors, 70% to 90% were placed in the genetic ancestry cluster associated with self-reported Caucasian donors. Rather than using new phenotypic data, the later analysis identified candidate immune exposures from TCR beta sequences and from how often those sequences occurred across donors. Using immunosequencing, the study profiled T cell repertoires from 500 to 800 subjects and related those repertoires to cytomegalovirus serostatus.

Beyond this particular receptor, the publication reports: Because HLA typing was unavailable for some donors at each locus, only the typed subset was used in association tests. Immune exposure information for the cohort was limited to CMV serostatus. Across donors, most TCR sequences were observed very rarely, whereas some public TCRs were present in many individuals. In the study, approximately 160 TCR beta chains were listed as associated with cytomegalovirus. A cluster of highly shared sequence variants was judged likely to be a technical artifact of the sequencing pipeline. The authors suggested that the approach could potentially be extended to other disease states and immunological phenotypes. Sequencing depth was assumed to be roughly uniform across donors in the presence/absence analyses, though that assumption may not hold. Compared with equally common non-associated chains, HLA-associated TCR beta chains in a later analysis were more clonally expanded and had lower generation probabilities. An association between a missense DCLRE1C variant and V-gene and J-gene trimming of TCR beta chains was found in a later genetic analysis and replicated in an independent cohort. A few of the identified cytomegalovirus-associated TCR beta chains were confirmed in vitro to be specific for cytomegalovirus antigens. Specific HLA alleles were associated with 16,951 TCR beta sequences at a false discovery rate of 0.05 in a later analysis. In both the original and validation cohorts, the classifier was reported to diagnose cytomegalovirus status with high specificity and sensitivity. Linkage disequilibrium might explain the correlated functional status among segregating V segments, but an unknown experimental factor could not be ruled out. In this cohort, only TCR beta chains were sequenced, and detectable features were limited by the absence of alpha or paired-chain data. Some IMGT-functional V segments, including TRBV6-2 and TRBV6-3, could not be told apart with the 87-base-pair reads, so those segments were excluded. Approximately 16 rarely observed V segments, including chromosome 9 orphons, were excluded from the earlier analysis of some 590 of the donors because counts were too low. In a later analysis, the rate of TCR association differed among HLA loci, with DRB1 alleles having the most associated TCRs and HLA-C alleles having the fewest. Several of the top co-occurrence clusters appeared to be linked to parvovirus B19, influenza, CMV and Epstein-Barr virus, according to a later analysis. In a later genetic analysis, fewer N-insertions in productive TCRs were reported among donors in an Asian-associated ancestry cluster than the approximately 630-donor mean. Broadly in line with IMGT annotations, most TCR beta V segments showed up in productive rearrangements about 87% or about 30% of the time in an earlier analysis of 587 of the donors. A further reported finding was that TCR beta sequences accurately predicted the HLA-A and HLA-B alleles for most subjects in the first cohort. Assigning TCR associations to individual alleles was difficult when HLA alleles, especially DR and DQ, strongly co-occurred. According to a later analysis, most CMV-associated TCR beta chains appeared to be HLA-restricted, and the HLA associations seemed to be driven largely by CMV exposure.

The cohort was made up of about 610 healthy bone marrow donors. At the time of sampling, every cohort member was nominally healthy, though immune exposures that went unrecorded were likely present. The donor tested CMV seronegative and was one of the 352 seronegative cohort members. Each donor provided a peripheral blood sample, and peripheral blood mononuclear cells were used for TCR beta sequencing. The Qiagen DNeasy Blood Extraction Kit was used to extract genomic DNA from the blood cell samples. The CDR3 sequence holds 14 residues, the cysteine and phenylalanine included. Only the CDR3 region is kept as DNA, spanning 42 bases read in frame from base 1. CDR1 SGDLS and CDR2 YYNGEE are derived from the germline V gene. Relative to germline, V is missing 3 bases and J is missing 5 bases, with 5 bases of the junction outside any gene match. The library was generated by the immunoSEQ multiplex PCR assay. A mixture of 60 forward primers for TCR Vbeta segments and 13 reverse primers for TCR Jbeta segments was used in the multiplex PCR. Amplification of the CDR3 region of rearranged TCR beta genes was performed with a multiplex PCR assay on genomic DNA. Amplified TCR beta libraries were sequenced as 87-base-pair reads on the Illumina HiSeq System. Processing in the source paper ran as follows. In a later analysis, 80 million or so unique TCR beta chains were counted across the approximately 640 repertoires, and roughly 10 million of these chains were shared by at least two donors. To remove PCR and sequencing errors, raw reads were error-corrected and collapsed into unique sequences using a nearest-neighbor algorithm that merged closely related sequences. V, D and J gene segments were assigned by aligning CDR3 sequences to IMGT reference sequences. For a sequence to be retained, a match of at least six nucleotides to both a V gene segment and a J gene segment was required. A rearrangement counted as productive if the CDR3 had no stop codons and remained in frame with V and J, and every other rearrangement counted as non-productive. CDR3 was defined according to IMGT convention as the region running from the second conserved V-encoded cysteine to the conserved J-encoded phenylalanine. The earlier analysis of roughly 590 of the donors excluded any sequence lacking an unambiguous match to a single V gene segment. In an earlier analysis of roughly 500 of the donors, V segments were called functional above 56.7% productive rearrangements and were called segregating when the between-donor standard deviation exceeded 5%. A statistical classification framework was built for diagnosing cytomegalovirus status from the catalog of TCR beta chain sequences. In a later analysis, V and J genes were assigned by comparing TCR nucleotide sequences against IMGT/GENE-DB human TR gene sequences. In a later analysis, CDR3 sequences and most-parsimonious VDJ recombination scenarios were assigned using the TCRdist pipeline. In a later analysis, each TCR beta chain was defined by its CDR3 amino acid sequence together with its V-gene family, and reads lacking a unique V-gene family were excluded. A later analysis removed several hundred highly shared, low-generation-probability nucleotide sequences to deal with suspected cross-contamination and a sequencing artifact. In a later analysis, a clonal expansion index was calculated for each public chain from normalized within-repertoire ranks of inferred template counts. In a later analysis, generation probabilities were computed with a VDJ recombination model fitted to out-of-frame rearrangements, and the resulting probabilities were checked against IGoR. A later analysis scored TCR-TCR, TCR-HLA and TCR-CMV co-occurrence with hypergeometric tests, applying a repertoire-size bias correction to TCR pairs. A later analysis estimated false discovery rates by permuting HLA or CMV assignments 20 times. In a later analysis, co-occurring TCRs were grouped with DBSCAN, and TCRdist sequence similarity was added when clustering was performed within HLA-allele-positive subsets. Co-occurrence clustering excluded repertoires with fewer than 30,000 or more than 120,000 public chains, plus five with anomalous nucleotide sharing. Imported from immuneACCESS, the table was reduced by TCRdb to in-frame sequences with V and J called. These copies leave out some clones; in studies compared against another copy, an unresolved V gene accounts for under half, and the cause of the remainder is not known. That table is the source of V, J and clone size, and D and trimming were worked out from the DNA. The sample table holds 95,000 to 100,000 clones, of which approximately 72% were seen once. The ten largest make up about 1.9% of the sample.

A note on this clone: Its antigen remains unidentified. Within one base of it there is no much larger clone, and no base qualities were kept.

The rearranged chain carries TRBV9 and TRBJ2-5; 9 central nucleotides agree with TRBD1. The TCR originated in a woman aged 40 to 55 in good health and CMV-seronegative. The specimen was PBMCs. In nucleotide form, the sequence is TGTGCCAGCAGCGGGGACAGGGCGGGTGAGACCCAGTACTTC. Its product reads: CASSGDRAGETQYF.